The present T cell receptor (beta chain) was sequenced within a study of T cell repertoires in cytomegalovirus infection. Study-level information: CMV epitopes, recently identified HLA-C-restricted and well-studied HLA-B-restricted, were used. Based on public TCR beta signatures, there were indications of CMV infection and of a matching HLA type.

This clonotype was picked up a small number of times. Its antigen is unknown. Whole-study results and caveats: Carriage of CMV together with the relevant HLA was identifiable through cumulative public TCR beta family frequency. Within the response measured ex vivo, HLA-C-restricted CMV-specific TCR beta clonotypes were dominant.

From the reads, TCRdb called clonotypes with MiXCR, one entry per CDR3 protein. Found here are about a million distinct CDR3 sequences, approximately 31% of them singletons; the top ten hold around 15%. CDR3 length: 16 amino acids. V lost 0 bases, J lost 7 bases, and 7 bases stayed unmatched. This clonotype was obtained from a human donor in good health (CMV status not recorded). Some clones in this sample may be carry-over from other donors' samples. The V and J genes are TRBV12-3 or TRBV12-4 and TRBJ1-4; 8 bases are a match to TRBD1. The sample here was cultured CD8+ T cells from PBMCs, taken from culture after CMV antigen stimulation. CDR3 bases: TGTGCCAGCAGTTTAGCGCACCAGGGGGCTGGTGAAAAACTGTTTTTT. This codes for CASSLAHQGAGEKLFF.